Presented here are 9 T cell receptor beta chains from one specimen sequenced in a study of blood T cell repertoires in COVID-19. The data were produced by immunoSEQ multiplex PCR, yet TCRdb's version contains in-frame clones alone and is incomplete. The data show 45,000 to 55,000 clones, with more than 75% seen just once and 6.5% to 10% held by the top ten. Sequencing input: peripheral blood. The receptors shown here come from a man aged 50-59 years with active COVID-19.

The V call is TRBV19, the J call TRBJ2-1, with 13 bases identical to TRBD2. The V gene end was trimmed by 4 bases and the J gene end by 4 bases; junction bases not matched to a gene: 13. The CDR3 has 19 amino acids. Germline lookup yields CDR1 LNHDA and CDR2 SQIVND (reference sequence). This CDR3 reads CASSRTSGGASPVYNEQFF. Written as DNA, the CDR3 is TGTGCCAGTAGTAGAACTAGCGGGGGGGCCTCCCCTGTTTACAATGAGCAGTTCTTC.

The chain joins TRBV7-2 to TRBJ1-2; 9 nucleotides line up with TRBD1. The germline gives CDR1 SGHTA, CDR2 FQGNSA. The CDR3 extends over 15 amino acids. J lost 2 bases, V lost 5 bases, and 6 bases had no gene match. The CDR3 DNA follows: TGTGCCAGCAGCCCACAGGGGGCGGTAAACTATGGCTACACCTTC. It yields the protein CASSPQGAVNYGYTF.

The count of this clone is one. J is TRBJ1-4 and V is TRBV18, with a possible D match to TRBD1 (6 bases). Trimming removed 4 bases at V and 6 bases at J, with 15 bases between. The CDR3 is 15 amino acids. Germline-derived CDR1 and CDR2 are KGHSH and LQKENI. CDR3: CASSLLQGGDEKLFF. The CDR3 nucleotides read TGTGCCAGCTCACTACTACAGGGTGGGGATGAAAAACTGTTTTTT.

This clone was recorded only once. The CDR3 DNA is TGTGCCAGCAGCCGCAGACAGGGGGCTGAAGCTTTCTTT. This encodes CASSRRQGAEAFF. The V and J genes are TRBV7-9 and TRBJ1-1; 9 bases align to TRBD1. Unmatched junction bases numbered 4, after V lost 5 bases and J lost 6 bases. Germline lookup yields CDR1 SEHNR and CDR2 FQNEAQ (reference sequence). The CDR3 is made up of 13 amino acids.

The chain uses TRBV9 and TRBJ2-2; the D gene is possibly TRBD1 (6 bases). Trimming took off 3 bases at V and 3 bases at J, with 12 bases between the two ends. This CDR3 has 15 amino acids. CDR1 SGDLS and CDR2 YYNGEE come from the germline V gene. The CDR3 coding sequence is TGTGCCAGCAGCGCCAGGGGCGCGGACACCGGGGAGCTGTTTTTT. It specifies CASSARGADTGELFF.

The V and J genes are TRBV5-6 and TRBJ1-2, with D tentatively TRBD1 (5 bases). Germline V gives CDR1 SGHDT, CDR2 YYEEEE. This CDR3 spans 14 amino acids. Trimming left V 7 bases short and J 1 base short, with 14 bases between. The CDR3 is CASLRGKGNYGYTF. The CDR3 DNA follows: TGTGCCAGCCTGCGGGGGAAGGGTAACTATGGCTACACCTTC. Drawing the rest from reference TRBV5-6 and TRBJ1-2, the complete variable domain is DAGVTQSPTHLIKTRGQQVTLRCSPKSGHDTVSWYQQALGQGPQFIFQYYEEEERQRGNFPDRFSGHQFPNYSSELNVNALLLGDSALYLCASLRGKGNYGYTFGSGTRLTVV.

The V call is TRBV19, the J call TRBJ2-2; 13 bases are shared with TRBD2. V dropped 6 bases and J dropped 1; count of bases not matched to a gene: 11. The CDR3 sequence is 19 residues long. In germline, CDR1 is LNHDA, CDR2 SQIVND (reference sequence). In nucleotides, the CDR3 is TGTGCCAGTAGCTTAGCCACGGGACTAGCGGGATTGAACACCGGGGAGCTGTTTTTT. Residues: CASSLATGLAGLNTGELFF.

The chain uses TRBV4-1 and TRBJ2-7; 9 nucleotides align to TRBD1. CDR3 size: 15 residues. With V trimmed by 3 bases and J by 5 bases, 8 bases remained unmatched. Germline values: CDR1 MGHRA, CDR2 YSYEKL. The CDR3 DNA sequence: TGCGCCAGCAGCCATAATACACAGGGGGCCCACGAGCAGTACTTC. It yields the protein CASSHNTQGAHEQYF.

V gene TRBV27 combines with J gene TRBJ2-7, with 8 bases fitting TRBD1. Germline V gene sequence: CDR1 MNHEY, CDR2 SMNVEV (reference sequence). The CDR3 spans 13 residues. Unmatched junction bases numbered 8, after V lost 10 bases and J lost 3 bases. This chain's CDR3 is CATSPGTGYEQYF. CDR3 bases: TGTGCCACCTCACCCGGGACAGGCTACGAGCAGTACTTC.